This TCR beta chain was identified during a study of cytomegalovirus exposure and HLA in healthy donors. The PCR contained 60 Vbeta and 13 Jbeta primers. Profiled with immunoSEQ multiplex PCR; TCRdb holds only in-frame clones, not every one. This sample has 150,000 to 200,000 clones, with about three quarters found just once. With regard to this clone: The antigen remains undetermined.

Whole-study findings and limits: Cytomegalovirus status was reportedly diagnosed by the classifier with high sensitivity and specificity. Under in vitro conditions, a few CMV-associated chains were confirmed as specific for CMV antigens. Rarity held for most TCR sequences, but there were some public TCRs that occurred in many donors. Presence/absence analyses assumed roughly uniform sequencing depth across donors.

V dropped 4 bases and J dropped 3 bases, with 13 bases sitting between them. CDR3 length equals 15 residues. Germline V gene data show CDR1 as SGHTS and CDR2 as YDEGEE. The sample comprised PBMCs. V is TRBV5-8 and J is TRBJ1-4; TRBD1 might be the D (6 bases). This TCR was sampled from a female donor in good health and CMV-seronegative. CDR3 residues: CASSVHRVPNEKLFF. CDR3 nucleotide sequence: TGTGCCAGCAGCGTGCACAGGGTTCCTAATGAAAAACTGTTTTTT.